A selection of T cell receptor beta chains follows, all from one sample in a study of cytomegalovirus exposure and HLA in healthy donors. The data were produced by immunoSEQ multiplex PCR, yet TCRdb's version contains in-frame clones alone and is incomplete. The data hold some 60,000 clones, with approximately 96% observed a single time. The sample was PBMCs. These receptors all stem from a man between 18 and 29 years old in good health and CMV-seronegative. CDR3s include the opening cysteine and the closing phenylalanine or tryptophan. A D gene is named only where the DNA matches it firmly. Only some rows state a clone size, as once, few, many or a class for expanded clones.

cdr3_nt: TGTGCCAGCAGCTTAGCGCTGAGAGGCAATCAGCCCCAGCATTTT
cdr3_aa: CASSLALRGNQPQHF
v_call: TRBV7-8
d_call: .
j_call: TRBJ1-5
clone_size: .

cdr3_nt: TGTGCCAGCAGCTTCGCCGGGACAGGGAGCGAGCAGTACTTC
cdr3_aa: CASSFAGTGSEQYF
v_call: TRBV7-2
d_call: TRBD1
j_call: TRBJ2-7
clone_size: .

cdr3_nt: TGTGCCAGCAGCCAAGATTCTGGGGAGCTGTTTTTT
cdr3_aa: CASSQDSGELFF
v_call: TRBV4-2
d_call: .
j_call: TRBJ2-2
clone_size: .

cdr3_nt: TGCGCCAGCAGCGCCGGACAGGGGGTACACTACGAGCAGTACTTC
cdr3_aa: CASSAGQGVHYEQYF
v_call: TRBV5-1
d_call: TRBD1
j_call: TRBJ2-7
clone_size: .

cdr3_nt: TGTGCCAGCAGCCCCGGGACAGTATATCAGCCCCAGCATTTT
cdr3_aa: CASSPGTVYQPQHF
v_call: TRBV7-2
d_call: TRBD1
j_call: TRBJ1-5
clone_size: .

cdr3_nt: TGTGCCAGCAGCTCCGGACACAGCTACGAGCAGTACTTC
cdr3_aa: CASSSGHSYEQYF
v_call: TRBV28
d_call: .
j_call: TRBJ2-7
clone_size: .

cdr3_nt: TGTGCCTGGGGGATCGGGACAGAACTGTATGGCTACACCTTC
cdr3_aa: CAWGIGTELYGYTF
v_call: TRBV30
d_call: TRBD1
j_call: TRBJ1-2
clone_size: .

cdr3_nt: TGTGCCAGCAGACCGGGACTAGCGGGAGCTTACGAGCAGTACTTC
cdr3_aa: CASRPGLAGAYEQYF
v_call: TRBV28
d_call: TRBD2
j_call: TRBJ2-7
clone_size: .

cdr3_nt: TGCAGCGTCCGTGACAGAAGTTCGAACACTGAAGCTTTCTTT
cdr3_aa: CSVRDRSSNTEAFF
v_call: TRBV29-1
d_call: .
j_call: TRBJ1-1
clone_size: .

cdr3_nt: TGTGCCAGCAGTCGCGGACACTCCTACGAGCAGTACTTC
cdr3_aa: CASSRGHSYEQYF
v_call: TRBV6-5
d_call: .
j_call: TRBJ2-7
clone_size: .

cdr3_nt: TGCGCCAGCAGCCACCGACCGGGACTAGCGACATTTACTAGCACAGATACGCAGTATTTT
cdr3_aa: CASSHRPGLATFTSTDTQYF
v_call: TRBV4-3
d_call: TRBD2
j_call: TRBJ2-3
clone_size: .

cdr3_nt: TGTGCCTGGAGTTCCCCCGGGACAGGGAGGGGTCAGCCCCAGCATTTT
cdr3_aa: CAWSSPGTGRGQPQHF
v_call: TRBV30
d_call: TRBD1
j_call: TRBJ1-5
clone_size: .

cdr3_nt: TGTGCCAGCGGGGGCATGAACACTGAAGCTTTCTTT
cdr3_aa: CASGGMNTEAFF
v_call: TRBV28
d_call: .
j_call: TRBJ1-1
clone_size: .

cdr3_nt: TGTGCCAGCTCACCTGGACTAGCGGGAGGCCCCTACGAGCAGTACTTC
cdr3_aa: CASSPGLAGGPYEQYF
v_call: TRBV18
d_call: TRBD2
j_call: TRBJ2-7
clone_size: .

cdr3_nt: TGTGCCAGCAGCTCCGGACAGGGGCTCCTGGGAGGCTACACCTTC
cdr3_aa: CASSSGQGLLGGYTF
v_call: TRBV7-4
d_call: TRBD1
j_call: TRBJ1-2
clone_size: .

cdr3_nt: TGCGCCAGCAGCTTGGGCGTTGGGGGGAATGAGCAGTTCTTC
cdr3_aa: CASSLGVGGNEQFF
v_call: TRBV5-1
d_call: .
j_call: TRBJ2-1
clone_size: .

cdr3_nt: TGTGCCAGCACCGGGACTGGGTACAGAGAGCAGTACTTC
cdr3_aa: CASTGTGYREQYF
v_call: TRBV28
d_call: .
j_call: TRBJ2-7
clone_size: few

cdr3_nt: TGTGCCAGCAGTTCCAGGACAGGGAATGGCTACACCTTC
cdr3_aa: CASSSRTGNGYTF
v_call: TRBV28
d_call: TRBD1
j_call: TRBJ1-2
clone_size: .

cdr3_nt: TGTGCCAGCAGCCTCAGAGGGCCGGGACAGGGCTTTCACTATGGCTACACCTTC
cdr3_aa: CASSLRGPGQGFHYGYTF
v_call: TRBV14
d_call: TRBD1
j_call: TRBJ1-2
clone_size: .

cdr3_nt: TGTGCCATTGGGACAATCTATAGCAATCAGCCCCAGCATTTT
cdr3_aa: CAIGTIYSNQPQHF
v_call: TRBV19
d_call: .
j_call: TRBJ1-5
clone_size: .

cdr3_nt: TGTGCCAGCAGCCTGCTGAGGGGGAGTACGCAGTATTTT
cdr3_aa: CASSLLRGSTQYF
v_call: TRBV28
d_call: .
j_call: TRBJ2-3
clone_size: .

cdr3_nt: TGTGCCAGTAGTATAATCTCCACAGGGGACACCGGGGAGCTGTTTTTT
cdr3_aa: CASSIISTGDTGELFF
v_call: TRBV19
d_call: TRBD1
j_call: TRBJ2-2
clone_size: .

cdr3_nt: TGTGCCAGCAGCACCGCGGGACAGGGGGATGAAAAACTGTTTTTT
cdr3_aa: CASSTAGQGDEKLFF
v_call: TRBV28
d_call: TRBD1
j_call: TRBJ1-4
clone_size: .

cdr3_nt: TGTGCCAGCAGCGCCCCCGGGACAGGGCACTACGAGCAGTACTTC
cdr3_aa: CASSAPGTGHYEQYF
v_call: TRBV28
d_call: TRBD1
j_call: TRBJ2-7
clone_size: .

cdr3_nt: TGTGCCAGTAGTCCCTCCCCAGGGGGCTCGGACGAGCAGTACTTC
cdr3_aa: CASSPSPGGSDEQYF
v_call: TRBV19
d_call: TRBD1
j_call: TRBJ2-7
clone_size: .

cdr3_nt: TGCGCCAGCAGCCAGCGGGGAGGATTACTAGCCAAAAACATTCAGTACTTC
cdr3_aa: CASSQRGGLLAKNIQYF
v_call: TRBV5-1
d_call: TRBD2
j_call: TRBJ2-4
clone_size: once

cdr3_nt: TGTGCCAGCAGGATGGGACTAGCGATCTACGAGCAGTACTTC
cdr3_aa: CASRMGLAIYEQYF
v_call: TRBV2
d_call: TRBD2
j_call: TRBJ2-7
clone_size: .

cdr3_nt: TGTGCCAGCAGTGACTCAGGCGGGGCCTACAATGAGCAGTTCTTC
cdr3_aa: CASSDSGGAYNEQFF
v_call: TRBV6-4
d_call: .
j_call: TRBJ2-1
clone_size: .

cdr3_nt: TGCGCCAGCACCTCAACTGAGCAGTACTTC
cdr3_aa: CASTSTEQYF
v_call: TRBV23-1
d_call: .
j_call: TRBJ2-7
clone_size: .

cdr3_nt: TGTGCCAGCAGCTTGCCAGAGGGGACCCAGTACTTC
cdr3_aa: CASSLPEGTQYF
v_call: TRBV5-6
d_call: .
j_call: TRBJ2-5
clone_size: .

cdr3_nt: TGTGCCAGCAGCCCCTCTGAGTCCCGTGAGCAGTTCTTC
cdr3_aa: CASSPSESREQFF
v_call: TRBV28
d_call: .
j_call: TRBJ2-1
clone_size: .

cdr3_nt: TGTGCCAGCAAAAGGGAGGCCTACGAGCAGTACTTC
cdr3_aa: CASKREAYEQYF
v_call: TRBV2
d_call: .
j_call: TRBJ2-7
clone_size: .

cdr3_nt: TGTGCCAGCAGCTTAGTGCCTAGCGGAACCTACGAGCAGTACTTC
cdr3_aa: CASSLVPSGTYEQYF
v_call: TRBV7-2
d_call: TRBD2
j_call: TRBJ2-7
clone_size: .

cdr3_nt: TGTGCCAGCTCACCGACTAGCGGACACCAAGAGACCCAGTACTTC
cdr3_aa: CASSPTSGHQETQYF
v_call: TRBV18
d_call: TRBD2
j_call: TRBJ2-5
clone_size: .

cdr3_nt: TGTGCCAGCATCCCAGCGGGATCACAGAGCACAGATACGCAGTATTTT
cdr3_aa: CASIPAGSQSTDTQYF
v_call: TRBV5-5
d_call: TRBD2
j_call: TRBJ2-3
clone_size: .

cdr3_nt: TGTGCCACCAGCAGACCCCCGGTGGGGAGCCAGCCCCAGCATTTT
cdr3_aa: CATSRPPVGSQPQHF
v_call: TRBV15
d_call: .
j_call: TRBJ1-5
clone_size: once

cdr3_nt: TGTGCCAGCAGCCAAAGGACTTCTGAAGCTTTCTTT
cdr3_aa: CASSQRTSEAFF
v_call: TRBV7-2
d_call: .
j_call: TRBJ1-1
clone_size: .

cdr3_nt: TGTGCCAGCAGTTTACGAGGGCTAGCGGAATACGAGCAGTACTTC
cdr3_aa: CASSLRGLAEYEQYF
v_call: TRBV27
d_call: TRBD2
j_call: TRBJ2-7
clone_size: .

cdr3_nt: TGTGCCAGCAGCTCGACAGGGGTTGTCGACGAGCAGTACTTC
cdr3_aa: CASSSTGVVDEQYF
v_call: TRBV5-5
d_call: TRBD1
j_call: TRBJ2-7
clone_size: .

cdr3_nt: TGTGCCAGCAGTCCGGACAGGGCTCGCACAGATACGCAGTATTTT
cdr3_aa: CASSPDRARTDTQYF
v_call: TRBV6-5
d_call: TRBD1
j_call: TRBJ2-3
clone_size: .

cdr3_nt: TGTGCCAGCAGCTCTGGGACAAGGGGTGGCAATCAGCCCCAGCATTTT
cdr3_aa: CASSSGTRGGNQPQHF
v_call: TRBV7-9
d_call: .
j_call: TRBJ1-5
clone_size: .